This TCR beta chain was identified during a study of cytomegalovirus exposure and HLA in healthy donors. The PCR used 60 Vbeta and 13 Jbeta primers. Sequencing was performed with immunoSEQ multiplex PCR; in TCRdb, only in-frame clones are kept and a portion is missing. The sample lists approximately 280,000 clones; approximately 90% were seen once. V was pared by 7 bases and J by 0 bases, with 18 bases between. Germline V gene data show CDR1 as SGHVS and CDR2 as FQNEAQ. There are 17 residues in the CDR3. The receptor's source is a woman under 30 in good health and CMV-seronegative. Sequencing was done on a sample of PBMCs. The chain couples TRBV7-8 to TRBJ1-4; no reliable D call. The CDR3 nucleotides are TGTGCCAGCAAAACCGGGTCTTACGACGCAACTAATGAAAAACTGTTTTTT. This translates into CASKTGSYDATNEKLFF.